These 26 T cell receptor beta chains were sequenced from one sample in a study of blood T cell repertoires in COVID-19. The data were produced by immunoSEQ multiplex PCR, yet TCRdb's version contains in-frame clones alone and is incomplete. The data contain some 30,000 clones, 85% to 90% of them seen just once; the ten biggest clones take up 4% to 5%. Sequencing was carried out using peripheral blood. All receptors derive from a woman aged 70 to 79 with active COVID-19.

This chain's CDR3 is CASSFSGGPGNEQFF. The CDR3, as DNA: TGCGCCAGCAGCTTTAGCGGGGGTCCGGGCAATGAGCAGTTCTTC. The rearrangement joins TRBV5-1 to TRBJ2-1; 9 bases match TRBD2. J gave up 6 bases and V 2 bases, and 6 bases lay outside the gene matches. This CDR3 region has 15 residues. CDR1 is SGHRS and CDR2 is YFSETQ in the germline V gene.

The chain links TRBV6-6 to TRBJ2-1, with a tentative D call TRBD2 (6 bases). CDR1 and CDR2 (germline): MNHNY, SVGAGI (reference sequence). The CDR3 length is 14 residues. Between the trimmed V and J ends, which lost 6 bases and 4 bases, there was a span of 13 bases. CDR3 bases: TGTGCCAGCAGCACGACTAGTGCATACAATGAGCAGTTCTTC. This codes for CASSTTSAYNEQFF.

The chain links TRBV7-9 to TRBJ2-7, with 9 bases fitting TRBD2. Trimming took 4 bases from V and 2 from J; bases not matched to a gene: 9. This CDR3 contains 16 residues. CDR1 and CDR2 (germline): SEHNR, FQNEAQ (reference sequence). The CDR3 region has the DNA TGTGCCAGCAGCTCGCGGGAGGGGGAAGGGCCCTACGAGCAGTACTTC. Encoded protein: CASSSREGEGPYEQYF.

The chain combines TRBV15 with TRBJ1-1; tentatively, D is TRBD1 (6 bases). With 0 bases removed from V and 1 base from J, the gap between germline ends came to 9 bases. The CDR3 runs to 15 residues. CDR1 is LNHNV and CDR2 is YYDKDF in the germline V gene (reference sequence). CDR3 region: CATSRDQGQNTEAFF. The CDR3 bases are TGTGCCACCAGCAGAGATCAGGGACAGAACACTGAAGCTTTCTTT.

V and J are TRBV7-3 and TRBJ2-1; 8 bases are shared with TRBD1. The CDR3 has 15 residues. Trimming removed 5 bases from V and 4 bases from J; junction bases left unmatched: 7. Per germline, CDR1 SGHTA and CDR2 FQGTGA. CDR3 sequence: CASSVDRGRYNEQFF. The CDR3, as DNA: TGTGCCAGCAGCGTCGACAGGGGAAGGTACAATGAGCAGTTCTTC.

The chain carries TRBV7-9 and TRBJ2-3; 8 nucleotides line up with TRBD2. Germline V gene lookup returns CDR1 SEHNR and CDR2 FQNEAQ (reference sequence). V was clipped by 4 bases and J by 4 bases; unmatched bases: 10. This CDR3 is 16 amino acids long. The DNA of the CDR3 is TGTGCCAGCAGCTCCACTGGGCGGGGGGATTCAGATACGCAGTATTTT. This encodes CASSSTGRGDSDTQYF.

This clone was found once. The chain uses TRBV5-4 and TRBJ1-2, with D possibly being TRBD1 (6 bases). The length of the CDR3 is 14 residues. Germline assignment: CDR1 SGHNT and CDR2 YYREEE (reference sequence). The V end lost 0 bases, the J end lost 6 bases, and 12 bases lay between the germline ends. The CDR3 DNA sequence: TGTGCCAGCAGCTTGGTGACAGGCATTGATGGCTACACCTTC. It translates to CASSLVTGIDGYTF.

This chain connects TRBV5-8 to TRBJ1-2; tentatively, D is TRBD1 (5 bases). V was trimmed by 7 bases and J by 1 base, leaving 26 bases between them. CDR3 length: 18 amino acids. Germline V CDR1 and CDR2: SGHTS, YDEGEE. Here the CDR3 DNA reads TGTGCCAGCTCCTCAGCGGGGGGATCACTCATCCTTAACTATGGCTACACCTTC. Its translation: CASSSAGGSLILNYGYTF. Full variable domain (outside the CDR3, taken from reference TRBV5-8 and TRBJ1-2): EAGVTQSPTHLIKTRGQQATLRCSPISGHTSVYWYQQALGLGLQFLLWYDEGEERNRGNFPPRFSGRQFPNYSSELNVNALELEDSALYLCASSSAGGSLILNYGYTFGSGTRLTVV.

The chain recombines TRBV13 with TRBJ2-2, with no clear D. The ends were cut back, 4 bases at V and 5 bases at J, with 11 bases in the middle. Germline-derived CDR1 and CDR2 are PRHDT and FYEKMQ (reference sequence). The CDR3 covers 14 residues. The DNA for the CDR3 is TGTGCCAGCAGCTATCGACAAGTTACCGGGGAGCTGTTTTTT. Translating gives CASSYRQVTGELFF.

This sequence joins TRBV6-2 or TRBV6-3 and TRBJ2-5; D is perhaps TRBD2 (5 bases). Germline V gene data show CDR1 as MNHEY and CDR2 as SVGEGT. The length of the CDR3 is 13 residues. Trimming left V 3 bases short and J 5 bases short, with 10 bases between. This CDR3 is CASSYAGRETQYF. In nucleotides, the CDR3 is TGTGCCAGCAGTTATGCGGGTCGGGAGACCCAGTACTTC.

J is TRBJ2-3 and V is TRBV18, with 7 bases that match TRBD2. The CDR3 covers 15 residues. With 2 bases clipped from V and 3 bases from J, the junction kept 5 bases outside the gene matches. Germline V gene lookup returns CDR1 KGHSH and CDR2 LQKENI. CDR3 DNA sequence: TGTGCCAGCTCACCAATAAGCGGGGTGACAGATACGCAGTATTTT. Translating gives CASSPISGVTDTQYF.

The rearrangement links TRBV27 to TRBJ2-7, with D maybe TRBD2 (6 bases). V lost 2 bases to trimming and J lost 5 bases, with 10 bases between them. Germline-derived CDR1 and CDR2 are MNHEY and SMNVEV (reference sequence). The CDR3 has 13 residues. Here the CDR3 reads CASSLTGVDEQYF. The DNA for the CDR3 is TGTGCCAGCAGTTTAACGGGAGTCGACGAGCAGTACTTC.

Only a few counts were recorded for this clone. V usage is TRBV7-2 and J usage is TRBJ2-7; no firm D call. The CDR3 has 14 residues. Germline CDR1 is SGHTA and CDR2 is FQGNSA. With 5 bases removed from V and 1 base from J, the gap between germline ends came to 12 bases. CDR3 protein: CASSPGFQSYEQYF. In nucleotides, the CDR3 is TGTGCCAGCAGCCCCGGGTTTCAGTCCTACGAGCAGTACTTC.

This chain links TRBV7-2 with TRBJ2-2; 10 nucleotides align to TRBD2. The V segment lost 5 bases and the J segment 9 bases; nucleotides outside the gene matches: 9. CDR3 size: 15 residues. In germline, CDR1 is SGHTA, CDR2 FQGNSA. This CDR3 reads CASSPPPSGGRELFF. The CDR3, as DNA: TGTGCCAGCAGCCCCCCGCCTAGCGGGGGAAGGGAGCTGTTTTTT. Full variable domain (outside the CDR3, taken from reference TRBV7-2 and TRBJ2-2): GAGVSQSPSNKVTEKGKDVELRCDPISGHTALYWYRQSLGQGLEFLIYFQGNSAPDKSGLPSDRFSAERTGGSVSTLTIQRTQQEDSAVYLCASSPPPSGGRELFFGEGSRLTVL.

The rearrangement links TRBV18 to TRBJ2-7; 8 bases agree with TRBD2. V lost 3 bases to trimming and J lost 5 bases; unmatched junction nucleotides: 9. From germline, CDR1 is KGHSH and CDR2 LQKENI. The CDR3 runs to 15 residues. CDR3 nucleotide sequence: TGTGCCAGCTCACCCCCTCGGGGGGGGTACGACGAGCAGTACTTC. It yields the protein CASSPPRGGYDEQYF.

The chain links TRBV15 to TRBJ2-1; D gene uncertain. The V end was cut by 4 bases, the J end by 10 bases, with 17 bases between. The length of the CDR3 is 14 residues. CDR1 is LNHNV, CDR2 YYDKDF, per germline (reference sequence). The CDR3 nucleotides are TGTGCCACCAGCATCCAAGCTTCGTCCCCGGAGCAGTTCTTC. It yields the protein CATSIQASSPEQFF.

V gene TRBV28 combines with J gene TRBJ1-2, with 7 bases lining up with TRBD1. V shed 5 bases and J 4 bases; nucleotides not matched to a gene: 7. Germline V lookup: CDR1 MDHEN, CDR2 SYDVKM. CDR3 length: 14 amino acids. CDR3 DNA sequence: TGTGCCAGCAGTCCCCGAGGGGACAGCTATGGCTACACCTTC. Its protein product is CASSPRGDSYGYTF.

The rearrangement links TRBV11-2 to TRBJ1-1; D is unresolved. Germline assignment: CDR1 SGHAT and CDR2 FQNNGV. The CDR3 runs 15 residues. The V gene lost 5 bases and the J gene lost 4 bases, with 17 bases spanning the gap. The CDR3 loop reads CASSQAGSMATEAFF. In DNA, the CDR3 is TGTGCCAGCAGCCAAGCGGGGTCGATGGCCACTGAAGCTTTCTTT.

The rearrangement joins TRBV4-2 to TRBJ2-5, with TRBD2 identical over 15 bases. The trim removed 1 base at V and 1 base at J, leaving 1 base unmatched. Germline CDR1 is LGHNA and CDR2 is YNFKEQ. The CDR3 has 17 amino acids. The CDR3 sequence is CASSQGTSGGAQETQYF. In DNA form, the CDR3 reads TGTGCCAGCAGCCAAGGGACTAGCGGGGGGGCCCAAGAGACCCAGTACTTC.

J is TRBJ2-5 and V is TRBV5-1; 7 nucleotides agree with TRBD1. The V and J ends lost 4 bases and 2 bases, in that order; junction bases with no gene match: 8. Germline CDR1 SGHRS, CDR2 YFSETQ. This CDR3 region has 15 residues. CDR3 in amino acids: CASSQGVSMQETQYF. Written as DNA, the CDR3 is TGCGCCAGCAGCCAGGGGGTTTCGATGCAAGAGACCCAGTACTTC.

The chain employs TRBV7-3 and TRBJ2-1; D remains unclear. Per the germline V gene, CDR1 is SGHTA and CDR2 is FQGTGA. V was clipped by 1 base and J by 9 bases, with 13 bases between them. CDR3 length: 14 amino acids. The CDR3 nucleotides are TGTGCCAGCAGCTTAAATGTGATCGGTGGTGAGCAGTTCTTC. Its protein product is CASSLNVIGGEQFF.

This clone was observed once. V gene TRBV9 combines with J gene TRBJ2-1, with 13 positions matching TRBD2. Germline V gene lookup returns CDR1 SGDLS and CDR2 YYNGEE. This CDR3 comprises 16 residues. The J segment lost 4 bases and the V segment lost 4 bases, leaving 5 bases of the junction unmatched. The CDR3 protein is CASSSGTSGTYNEQFF. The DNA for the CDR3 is TGTGCCAGCAGCTCCGGGACTAGCGGGACGTACAATGAGCAGTTCTTC.

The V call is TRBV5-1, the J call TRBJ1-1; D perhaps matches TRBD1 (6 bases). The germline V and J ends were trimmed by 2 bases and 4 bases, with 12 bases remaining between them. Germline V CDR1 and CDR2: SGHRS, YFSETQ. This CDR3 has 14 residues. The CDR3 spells CASSLQGFSTEAFF. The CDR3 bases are TGCGCCAGCAGCTTACAGGGTTTCAGCACTGAAGCTTTCTTT. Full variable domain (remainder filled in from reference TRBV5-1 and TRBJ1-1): KAGVTQTPRYLIKTRGQQVTLSCSPISGHRSVSWYQQTPGQGLQFLFEYFSETQRNKGNFPGRFSGRQFSNSRSEMNVSTLELGDSALYLCASSLQGFSTEAFFGQGTRLTVV.

This CDR3 is CASSFQGREAFF. CDR3 DNA sequence: TGTGCCAGCAGTTTCCAGGGGCGTGAAGCTTTCTTT. The chain joins TRBV27 to TRBJ1-1; D perhaps matches TRBD1 (6 bases). The germline V gene has CDR1 MNHEY and CDR2 SMNVEV (reference sequence). Trimming pared 3 bases from V and 7 bases from J, leaving 9 bases between. The CDR3 contains 12 residues.

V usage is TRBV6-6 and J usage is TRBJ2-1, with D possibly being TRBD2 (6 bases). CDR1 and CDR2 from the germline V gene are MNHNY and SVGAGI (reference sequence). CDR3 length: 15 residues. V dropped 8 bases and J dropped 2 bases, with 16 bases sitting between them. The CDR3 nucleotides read TGTGCCAGCGAACTAGCAGGAGGGCCCTACAATGAGCAGTTCTTC. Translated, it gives CASELAGGPYNEQFF.

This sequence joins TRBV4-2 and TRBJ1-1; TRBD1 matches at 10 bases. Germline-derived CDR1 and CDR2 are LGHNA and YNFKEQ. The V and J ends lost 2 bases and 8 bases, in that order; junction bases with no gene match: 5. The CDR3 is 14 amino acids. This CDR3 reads CASSQLGQGVEAFF. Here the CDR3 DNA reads TGTGCCAGCAGCCAACTTGGACAGGGGGTCGAAGCTTTCTTT.